The 20 T cell receptor beta chains listed next were all sequenced from one sample in a study of blood T cell repertoires in COVID-19. Profiled with immunoSEQ multiplex PCR; TCRdb holds only in-frame clones, not every one. Among approximately 130,000 clones, approximately 89% were seen once, and the ten largest hold around 4.7%. The sample comprised peripheral blood. The receptors shown here come from a human donor in a cohort sampled during active COVID-19.

The chain couples TRBV5-1 to TRBJ1-6, with D possibly matching TRBD1 (6 bases). CDR1 and CDR2 (germline): SGHRS, YFSETQ. This CDR3 has 17 residues. V dropped 0 bases and J dropped 2 bases, with 12 bases sitting between them. This CDR3 is CASSLVRTETYNSPLHF. The CDR3 DNA reads as TGCGCCAGCAGCTTGGTTCGGACAGAAACCTATAATTCACCCCTCCACTTT.

The rearrangement links TRBV4-1 to TRBJ1-4, with D hard to call. CDR3 length equals 14 residues. From germline, CDR1 is MGHRA and CDR2 YSYEKL. V lost 4 bases, J lost 8 bases, and 14 bases lay in between. Here the CDR3 reads CASSPQRAGEKLFF. CDR3 coding DNA: TGCGCCAGCAGCCCTCAGAGGGCGGGCGAAAAACTGTTTTTT.

The chain links TRBV2 to TRBJ2-3, with 7 bases aligning to TRBD2. V shed 5 bases, J shed 1 base, and the junction held 6 bases outside the gene matches. Germline CDR1 SNHLY, CDR2 FYNNEI. The CDR3 covers 15 residues. In nucleotides, the CDR3 is TGTGCCAGCAGTCTGACGGGAGGTGGCACAGATACGCAGTATTTT. Its protein product is CASSLTGGGTDTQYF.

The J gene is TRBJ2-7, the V gene TRBV4-3; 7 nucleotides agree with TRBD2. The CDR3 loop spans 15 amino acids. V gave up 1 base and J gave up 3 bases; unmatched junction bases: 6. Germline V gene lookup returns CDR1 LGHNA and CDR2 YSLEER. The CDR3 sequence is CASSQGEGGYYEQYF. The CDR3 DNA is TGCGCCAGCAGCCAAGGCGAGGGAGGGTACTACGAGCAGTACTTC.

This clone is a singleton in its sample. This chain connects TRBV5-1 to TRBJ2-6; D might be TRBD1 (6 bases). The CDR3 runs 16 residues. Germline values: CDR1 SGHRS, CDR2 YFSETQ. V shed 4 bases and J shed 0 bases, with 11 bases lying between them. CDR3 residues: CASSGGHSSGANVLTF. The CDR3 DNA reads TGCGCCAGCAGCGGGGGACATTCCTCTGGGGCCAACGTCCTGACTTTC.

The V gene is TRBV7-8, the J gene TRBJ2-5; 7 bases agree with TRBD2. Germline V gene sequence: CDR1 SGHVS, CDR2 FQNEAQ. V shed 1 base and J 10 bases; nucleotides not matched to a gene: 15. The CDR3 consists of 16 residues. The DNA of the CDR3 is TGTGCCAGCAGCTTAGGGGGAGCGGGGCGACTTCGAGGCCAGTACTTC. It specifies CASSLGGAGRLRGQYF.

This clone appeared once. The rearrangement links TRBV2 to TRBJ2-3, with 8 nucleotides matching TRBD1. Unmatched junction bases numbered 9, after V lost 10 bases and J lost 0 bases. The CDR3 has 15 amino acids. Germline CDR1 SNHLY, CDR2 FYNNEI. CDR3 sequence reads: CATGQASTSTDTQYF. Written as DNA, the CDR3 is TGTGCCACGGGACAGGCCTCTACTAGCACAGATACGCAGTATTTT.

The chain recombines TRBV12-3 or TRBV12-4 with TRBJ1-4, with a possible D match to TRBD1 (5 bases). Deletions cut 2 bases from V and 14 bases from J, with 9 bases between. The CDR3 totals 11 residues. This CDR3 reads CASSLRGGLFF. The CDR3 DNA follows: TGTGCCAGCAGTTTAAGGGGTGGTCTGTTTTTT.

The gene calls are TRBV28 and TRBJ1-3; 8 nucleotides match TRBD1. The CDR3 loop spans 12 amino acids. Germline V gives CDR1 MDHEN, CDR2 SYDVKM. V lost 8 bases, J lost 4 bases, and 1 base stayed unmatched. CDR3 region: CASRDRGNTIYF. The CDR3 bases are TGTGCCAGCCGGGACAGGGGAAACACCATATATTTT.

The chain couples TRBV5-6 to TRBJ1-1; TRBD1 might be the D (6 bases). Germline-derived CDR1 and CDR2 are SGHDT and YYEEEE. This CDR3 has 12 residues. Deletions cut 0 bases from V and 12 bases from J, with 12 bases between. Written as DNA, the CDR3 is TGTGCCAGCAGCTTGGACAGCCAGGGGACTTTCTTT. It specifies CASSLDSQGTFF.

The gene calls are TRBV7-9 and TRBJ1-1; 9 bases line up with TRBD1. Trimming at V came to 4 bases and at J to 11 bases, leaving 17 bases not matched to a gene. CDR3 length: 16 amino acids. Per the germline V gene, CDR1 is SEHNR and CDR2 is FQNEAQ (reference sequence). The CDR3: CASSSTYRGQIIDAFF. In nucleotides, the CDR3 is TGTGCCAGCAGCTCTACATACAGGGGGCAAATTATAGATGCTTTCTTT.

V usage is TRBV25-1 and J usage is TRBJ1-2; 8 bases fit TRBD1. V shed 3 bases and J 8 bases; nucleotides not matched to a gene: 5. Germline values: CDR1 MGHDK, CDR2 SYGVNS. The CDR3 extends over 13 amino acids. In DNA form, the CDR3 reads TGTGCCAGCAGTGAGGACAGGGTACGAGGCTACACCTTC. Amino acid sequence: CASSEDRVRGYTF.

The V gene is TRBV13, the J gene TRBJ1-2, with D possibly matching TRBD1 (5 bases). The V gene lost 1 base and the J gene lost 6 bases, with 12 bases spanning the gap. This CDR3 is built from 14 residues. CDR1 is PRHDT, CDR2 FYEKMQ, per germline (reference sequence). The CDR3 DNA follows: TGTGCCAGCAGCTTAGCTCAGGGCCTAAATGGCTACACCTTC. This codes for CASSLAQGLNGYTF. Using reference TRBV13 and TRBJ1-2 for the parts outside the CDR3, the full variable domain is AAGVIQSPRHLIKEKRETATLKCYPIPRHDTVYWYQQGPGQDPQFLISFYEKMQSDKGSIPDRFSAQQFSDYHSELNMSSLELGDSALYFCASSLAQGLNGYTFGSGTRLTVV.

This chain connects TRBV15 to TRBJ2-1; no definite D call. Trimming removed 4 bases at V and 0 bases at J, with 13 bases between. The CDR3 spans 16 residues. From germline, CDR1 is LNHNV and CDR2 YYDKDF (reference sequence). Here the CDR3 reads CATSIPSGGSYNEQFF. CDR3 bases: TGTGCCACCAGCATCCCCTCGGGTGGCTCCTACAATGAGCAGTTCTTC.

The CDR3 region is CASSQHPRVTEAFF. The CDR3 coding sequence is TGCGCCAGCAGCCAACACCCCAGGGTCACTGAAGCTTTCTTT. This chain links TRBV4-3 with TRBJ1-1; maybe TRBD1 (5 bases). Germline-derived CDR1 and CDR2 are LGHNA and YSLEER. The CDR3 length is 14 residues. The V end lost 2 bases, the J end lost 4 bases, and 11 bases lay between the germline ends.

Remarks on this clone: Sequence at one end of the junction differs from germline and may be a read error. The V and J genes are TRBV3-1 (or the pseudogene TRBV3-2) and TRBJ1-4; possibly TRBD1 for D (6 bases). Looked up from germline, CDR1 is LGHDT and CDR2 is YNNKEL (reference sequence). This CDR3 is built from 13 residues. Here the CDR3 reads CASSQESGGPPHF. DNA of the CDR3: TGTGCCAGCAGCCAAGAGTCTGGGGGCCCGCCGCATTTT.

The chain links TRBV11-3 to TRBJ2-2, with D tentatively TRBD2 (6 bases). Trimming cost V 5 bases and J 6 bases, with 13 bases left between them. This CDR3 has 14 amino acids. CDR1 and CDR2 from the germline V gene are SGHNT and YENEEA. CDR3 residues: CASSRSSGAGELFF. The DNA of the CDR3 is TGTGCCAGCAGCAGATCGTCGGGAGCCGGGGAGCTGTTTTTT. Using reference TRBV11-3 and TRBJ2-2 for the parts outside the CDR3, the full variable domain is EAGVVQSPRYKIIEKKQPVAFWCNPISGHNTLYWYLQNLGQGPELLIRYENEEAVDDSQLPKDRFSAERLKGVDSTLKIQPAELGDSAVYLCASSRSSGAGELFFGEGSRLTVL.

The chain couples TRBV28 to TRBJ1-2; D call uncertain. The CDR3 loop spans 14 amino acids. CDR1 MDHEN and CDR2 SYDVKM come from the germline V gene. The V end was cut by 7 bases, the J end by 4 bases, with 16 bases between. The CDR3: CASTYGLEAYGYTF. The CDR3, as DNA: TGTGCCAGCACCTACGGACTGGAGGCCTATGGCTACACCTTC.

The V gene is TRBV18, the J gene TRBJ2-3; D may be TRBD1 (6 bases). The CDR3 totals 15 residues. CDR1 and CDR2 from the germline V gene are KGHSH and LQKENI. Trimming stripped 3 bases from V and 5 bases from J, with 15 bases between. The CDR3 nucleotides read TGTGCCAGCTCACCTCCGACCAGGGGTGGAGATACGCAGTATTTT. As protein: CASSPPTRGGDTQYF.

The rearrangement links TRBV6-1 to TRBJ1-1; possible D gene TRBD1, 5 bases. Trimming pared 3 bases from V and 4 bases from J, leaving 15 bases between. Per germline, CDR1 MNHNS and CDR2 SASEGT. The CDR3 consists of 15 residues. The CDR3, as DNA: TGTGCCAGCAGTGACAGAACAGGAGGGAGCACTGAAGCTTTCTTT. It codes for CASSDRTGGSTEAFF.